The 8 T cell receptor beta chains presented below share a single source sample, sequenced in a study of T cells after yellow fever vaccination. One entry per CDR3 protein, called by TCRdb with MiXCR from the 5' RACE reads. Among approximately 300,000 distinct CDR3 sequences, about 10% were seen once, and the ten largest hold 3% to 3.5%. The sequences come from CD4+ T cells sorted from PBMCs, collected 45 days after the yellow fever booster vaccination. The receptors derive from a man younger than 35 who received the YFV17D yellow fever vaccine.

The chain links TRBV28 to TRBJ1-5; 9 nucleotides line up with TRBD1. Germline CDR1 and CDR2: MDHEN and SYDVKM. V was clipped by 11 bases and J by 6 bases; unmatched bases: 8. The CDR3 length is 13 residues. CDR3 sequence: CAGRGTGRQPQHF. Written as DNA, the CDR3 is TGTGCCGGGAGGGGGACAGGGCGTCAGCCCCAGCATTTT.

This chain connects TRBV7-2 to TRBJ2-5; TRBD2 agrees at 11 bases. From germline, CDR1 is SGHTA and CDR2 FQGNSA. V lost 1 base and J lost 7; bases outside the gene matches: 8. This CDR3 region has 16 residues. The CDR3, as DNA: TGTGCCAGCAGCTTAGTGCTAGCGGGGGGAAGCGGGACCCAGTACTTC. It encodes CASSLVLAGGSGTQYF.

This clonotype came up many times. The chain is built from TRBV12-3 or TRBV12-4 and TRBJ1-5, with D unresolved. This CDR3 region has 12 residues. The V end was cut by 7 bases, the J end by 5 bases, with 9 bases between. The CDR3 DNA follows: TGTGCCAGCACTCGGGAAGATCAGCCCCAGCATTTT. Translating gives CASTREDQPQHF.

This clonotype was observed a handful of times. This chain uses TRBV6-5 with TRBJ1-2, with 11 nucleotides matching TRBD1. V dropped 6 bases and J dropped 12; count of bases not matched to a gene: 6. The CDR3 spans 12 residues. Germline CDR1 and CDR2: MNHEY and SVGAGI. Here the CDR3 DNA reads TGTGCCAGCAGCGACCGGGACAGGGGGGACACCTTC. Encoded protein: CASSDRDRGDTF.

CDR3 sequence: CASTPRSSYNEQFF. The CDR3 nucleotides are TGTGCCAGCACCCCCCGCAGCTCCTACAATGAGCAGTTCTTC. The V gene is TRBV28, the J gene TRBJ2-1; D unclear. Germline lookup yields CDR1 MDHEN and CDR2 SYDVKM. Trimming cost V 7 bases and J 0 bases, with 10 bases left between them. The CDR3 loop spans 14 amino acids.

This clonotype was observed many times. The chain couples TRBV4-2 to TRBJ2-1, with a possible D match to TRBD2 (6 bases). The CDR3 consists of 19 residues. V was pared by 0 bases and J by 2 bases, with 20 bases between. Germline CDR1 and CDR2: LGHNA and YNFKEQ. The CDR3 nucleotides read TGTGCCAGCAGCCAAGATCGCGGGACCTTTCGGGACCCCTACAATGAGCAGTTCTTC. This sequence encodes CASSQDRGTFRDPYNEQFF.

This clonotype was detected a few times. The chain links TRBV5-1 to TRBJ2-5, with D perhaps matching TRBD2 (7 bases). Trimming shortened V by 4 bases and J by 5 bases, and 15 bases separated the two germline ends. The CDR3 is 14 residues long. Looked up from germline, CDR1 is SGHRS and CDR2 is YFSETQ. The CDR3, as DNA: TGCGCCAGCAGCCCGGGGGGCGGCGTGGAGACCCAGTACTTC. Translating gives CASSPGGGVETQYF.

This clonotype was seen only a few times. In DNA, the CDR3 is TGTGCCAGCAGCGTAACCCCCGGACTGTCCAATGAGCAGTTCTTC. Translated, it gives CASSVTPGLSNEQFF. The V and J genes are TRBV9 and TRBJ2-1; D might be TRBD2 (5 bases). This CDR3 region has 15 residues. V was pared by 1 base and J by 6 bases, with 14 bases between. Germline V CDR1 and CDR2: SGDLS, YYNGEE.